The source of this T cell receptor beta chain is a study of graft-versus-host responses after intestinal transplantation. Germline CDR1 is MDHEN and CDR2 is SYDVKM. V was cut by 1 base and J by 5 bases, with 9 bases left in between. The CDR3 covers 13 residues. The data were produced by immunoSEQ multiplex PCR, yet TCRdb's version contains in-frame clones alone and is incomplete. The sample has tens of thousands of clones; 90% to 95% are singletons. Points on this clone: Its antigen is unknown.

This sample comprised unstimulated CD8+ T cells sorted from spleen or lymph node cells, obtained before intestinal transplant. The TCR comes from a human donor who received an intestinal transplant. V and J are TRBV28 and TRBJ2-7; a weak D match, TRBD2 (6 bases). CDR3 amino acids: CASSLLLAHEQYF. As DNA, the CDR3 is TGTGCCAGCAGTTTATTACTAGCCCACGAGCAGTACTTC.